The source of this TCR beta chain is a study of blood T cell repertoires in COVID-19. Libraries were prepared by immunoSEQ multiplex PCR; TCRdb keeps only in-frame clonotypes and omits some of them. The sample shows a few hundred thousand clones, over 75% of them seen only once. J lost 1 base, V lost 3 bases, and 5 bases had no gene match. The CDR3 length is 15 residues. Germline assignment: CDR1 KGHSH and CDR2 LQKENI. The source is a woman aged 18-30 years who had recovered from COVID-19. Sequenced input: PBMCs or T cells enriched from blood (not recorded which). This chain links TRBV18 with TRBJ2-5; TRBD1 agrees at 7 bases. The CDR3 reads CASSPSRQGQETQYF. CDR3 coding DNA: TGTGCCAGCTCACCTTCAAGACAGGGCCAAGAGACCCAGTACTTC.